The source of this TCR beta chain is a study of T-cell reconstitution after alpha-beta-depleted transplantation in children. This clonotype was seen repeatedly, ten times or more. Its target is not known. The CDR3 is 15 amino acids. Germline lookup yields CDR1 SGHRS and CDR2 YFSETQ. V was shortened by 0 bases and J by 4 bases, with 10 bases between the two germline ends. Points from the study as a whole: Surviving thymic progenitors and recipient T cells were the source of high TCRbeta diversity at day 60 in some patients.

Library preparation (for TCRbeta) was performed with unique molecular identifiers. MiXCR, applied by TCRdb to the PCR reads, yields one record per CDR3 protein. The sample carries 40,000 to 55,000 distinct CDR3 sequences, approximately 6.1% recorded once. The TCR sequence derives from a female patient aged 2-9 years who had a stem cell transplant for aplastic anemia, so the T cells may come from the graft donor. V is TRBV5-1 and J is TRBJ2-2; no firm D call. The sample in question was PBMCs, mostly from graft donor cells, obtained 60 days after TCRalphabeta/CD19-depleted stem cell transplant. The DNA for the CDR3 is TGCGCCAGCAGCTTGGCCATATTGGGCACCGGGGAGCTGTTTTTT. Encoded protein: CASSLAILGTGELFF.